This entry describes one T cell receptor (beta chain). Either two negative PCRs, clearance, or symptom resolution qualified Cohort 3 donors as recovered. The record originates from a study of blood T cell repertoires in COVID-19. Across the study: Sites across the United States, Italy and Spain contributed samples from acute and convalescent COVID-19.

The data were produced by immunoSEQ multiplex PCR, yet TCRdb's version contains in-frame clones alone and is incomplete. The profile covers fewer than 600,000 clones, with approximately 87% appearing a single time and 1.8% taken by the ten largest. Sequenced sample: PBMCs or T cells enriched from blood (not recorded which). The origin of this receptor is a woman aged 40 to 55 who had recovered from COVID-19.

The CDR3 here is CASSLIRENQPQHF. CDR3 DNA sequence: TGTGCCAGCAGCTTGATCAGGGAAAATCAGCCCCAGCATTTT. The rearrangement uses TRBV5-8 and TRBJ1-5, with D tentatively TRBD1 (5 bases). The CDR3 length is 14 residues. CDR1 is SGHTS, CDR2 YDEGEE, per germline. The V end lost 1 base, the J end lost 4 bases, and 9 bases lay between the germline ends.